A single T cell receptor (beta chain) is shown here with its context. This clonotype was detected ten times or more. What this receptor recognizes is not known. One base away there is no much larger clone; base qualities are not given. In the germline V gene, CDR1 corresponds to SGHRS and CDR2 to YFSETQ. The V end gives up 2 bases and the J end 5 bases, leaving 4 bases in the junction not matched to a gene. The CDR3 spans 14 residues, from the cysteine through the phenylalanine. CDR3 DNA is the only sequence kept; it has 42 bases, read in frame from the first base. For sorted-subset TCR libraries, about a million sorted CD4+ or CD8+ T cells were used. Multiple sclerosis patients were enrolled in a US clinical protocol evaluating disease progression by magnetic resonance imaging. Peripheral blood underwent Ficoll-Hypaque density gradient centrifugation to isolate PBMCs, which were then cryopreserved in liquid nitrogen. Paired sorted CD4+ and CD8+ subsets came from healthy controls, HAM/TSP patients and MS patients.

This record belongs to a study of neurological immune-mediated disorders (dated by TCRdb to about 2019). About the investigation overall: Of the 35 or so multiple sclerosis patients, 31 had relapsing-remitting MS and 3 had secondary progressive MS. Alongside PBMC samples, the set of about 100 TCR-beta libraries contained longitudinal samples, technical triplicates, and paired CD4+ and CD8+ T-cell subsets that had been sorted. The study compared peripheral blood TCR-beta repertoires of HTLV-I-associated myelopathy (HAM/TSP) patients, multiple sclerosis patients and healthy controls using UMI-based sequencing. The cohort was made up of 68 subjects, consisting of 15 or so HAM/TSP patients, 34 multiple sclerosis patients and approximately 20 healthy controls.

Summary of the overall study and its limitations: In a phylogenetic analysis, the repertoires of 18 out of 34 MS patients fell into a single cluster of related CDR3 sequences, pointing to a possible signature at the repertoire level. TCR clonal expansion was highest in HAM/TSP patients and lowest in MS patients, with MS patients falling below even healthy controls. Across subjects, expanded clones never shared an identical CDR3 amino acid sequence, which suggests that the TCR-beta repertoires in every group were private. The MS cluster showed no association with clinical or MRI features, and the authors stated that larger cohorts are needed.

cDNA synthesis used template-switch 5'RACE with a primer carrying a 10-nucleotide random unique molecular identifier tagging each TCR transcript. Every sequencing run covered 15-18 subjects and yielded more than 170 million TCR-beta sequences. The RNeasy kit was used for extraction of total RNA. The KAPA Real-time Library Amplification kit was used to amplify TCR-beta VDJ regions with primers for the TCR constant region and the 5'RACE anchor. Sample indexes and Illumina adaptors were added in a first PCR, and a second PCR then increased library yield. After Ampure bead purification, the TCR product of roughly 650 bp was size-selected on a 2% E-gel SizeSelection system. Before pooling, libraries had their quality checked on a Bioanalyzer, their concentration measured with Qubit, and their quantity determined with the Kapa Library Quantification kit. Paired-end 2 x 150 bp sequencing of the libraries was performed on an Illumina HiSeq 2500. To increase sequence diversity, about 24-32% phiX was spiked into each library pool. The paper's data handling went like this. Quality-filtered reads were processed with the UMI-based MiGEC pipeline, and over 75% of raw TCR sequences were removed by the MiGEC pipeline during error correction. IMGT germline references were used for aligning VDJ genes, and each clonotype was defined as a unique CDR3 amino acid sequence together with its V-J genes. Clonal expansion, Shannon diversity, and CDR3 relatedness (CalcPairwiseDistances, ClusterSamples) were evaluated with VDJtools, and phylogenetic trees were built with CLCbio workbench. Expanded clones were defined as having at least 8 unique UMIs, based on coefficient-of-variation modelling across technical triplicates. TCRdb cleaned the public reads at Q25 with fastp, built clones with MiXCR and kept in-frame beta chains. Each CDR3 protein appears once, grouped with its most common genes and DNA. The V and J calls and clone size are TCRdb's, not the authors'. The sample table shows tens of thousands of distinct CDR3 sequences, and just under 4% are seen once. Around 2% of the sample is held by the ten biggest clonotypes.

The source material was CD4+ T cells from blood. The sequence was obtained from a woman between 40 and 55 years old with multiple sclerosis. The chain is made from TRBV5-1 and TRBJ1-1; TRBD1 lines up with 9 middle nucleotides. The CDR3 sequence is CASSLGTGRTEAFF. The nucleotide sequence reads TGCGCCAGCAGCTTAGGGACAGGGCGAACTGAAGCTTTCTTT.